The rows below give T cell receptor beta chains drawn from one sample of a study of OX40 agonist ivuxolimab in advanced cancers. Produced via immunoSEQ multiplex PCR; TCRdb's table is partial and in-frame only. The table has 45,000 or so clones, roughly 86% seen once. Sequences were derived from CD4+ or CD8+ T cells sorted from blood, sampled in a trial of the OX40 agonist ivuxolimab. All receptors come from an adult with an advanced solid tumor such as melanoma, head and neck, liver or kidney cancer. The CDR3 runs from the conserved cysteine through the conserved F or W. Fields, in order: D gene, V gene, J gene, clone size, CDR3 protein, CDR3 DNA. The D gene is left open where the match is weak. Expanded clones are given a class, and other clones once, few, many or no size at all.

d_call: -; v_call: TRBV19; j_call: TRBJ1-5; clone_size: -; cdr3_aa: CASSIDVGRRDQPQHF; cdr3_nt: TGTGCCAGTAGTATAGATGTGGGGCGAAGGGATCAGCCCCAGCATTTT
d_call: -; v_call: TRBV6-6; j_call: TRBJ1-2; clone_size: -; cdr3_aa: CASSVQGGYGYTF; cdr3_nt: TGTGCCAGCAGTGTACAGGGAGGCTATGGCTACACCTTC
d_call: -; v_call: TRBV30; j_call: TRBJ2-3; clone_size: -; cdr3_aa: CAWSQGSDTQYF; cdr3_nt: TGTGCCTGGAGTCAGGGGTCAGATACGCAGTATTTT
d_call: TRBD1; v_call: TRBV30; j_call: TRBJ1-4; clone_size: -; cdr3_aa: CACDDRGEKLFF; cdr3_nt: TGTGCCTGCGACGACAGGGGTGAAAAACTGTTTTTT
d_call: -; v_call: TRBV5-1; j_call: TRBJ2-7; clone_size: -; cdr3_aa: CASSLAAAGSVPGVEQYF; cdr3_nt: TGCGCCAGCAGCTTGGCCGCGGCAGGGAGTGTTCCAGGGGTCGAGCAGTACTTC
d_call: -; v_call: TRBV9; j_call: TRBJ2-1; clone_size: -; cdr3_aa: CASSKGSGRSYNEQFF; cdr3_nt: TGTGCCAGCAGCAAGGGGAGCGGGCGTTCCTACAATGAGCAGTTCTTC
d_call: TRBD1; v_call: TRBV4-1; j_call: TRBJ2-3; clone_size: few; cdr3_aa: CASSQDTGATDTQYF; cdr3_nt: TGCGCCAGCAGCCAAGATACAGGGGCCACAGATACGCAGTATTTT
d_call: -; v_call: TRBV18; j_call: TRBJ2-2; clone_size: -; cdr3_aa: CASSPARDDNTGELFF; cdr3_nt: TGTGCCAGCTCACCCGCCCGGGACGATAACACCGGGGAGCTGTTTTTT
d_call: TRBD1; v_call: TRBV30; j_call: TRBJ1-1; clone_size: -; cdr3_aa: CAWSGGLGGRGGTEAFF; cdr3_nt: TGTGCCTGGAGTGGGGGTTTAGGGGGCCGCGGGGGCACTGAAGCTTTCTTT
d_call: -; v_call: TRBV6-1; j_call: TRBJ2-1; clone_size: -; cdr3_aa: CASSVLRVPSSYNEQFF; cdr3_nt: TGTGCCAGCAGTGTTTTAAGGGTCCCCAGCTCCTACAATGAGCAGTTCTTC
d_call: -; v_call: TRBV9; j_call: TRBJ2-2; clone_size: few; cdr3_aa: CASSPTSSAEGELFF; cdr3_nt: TGTGCCAGCAGCCCGACTAGTAGTGCAGAGGGGGAGCTGTTTTTT